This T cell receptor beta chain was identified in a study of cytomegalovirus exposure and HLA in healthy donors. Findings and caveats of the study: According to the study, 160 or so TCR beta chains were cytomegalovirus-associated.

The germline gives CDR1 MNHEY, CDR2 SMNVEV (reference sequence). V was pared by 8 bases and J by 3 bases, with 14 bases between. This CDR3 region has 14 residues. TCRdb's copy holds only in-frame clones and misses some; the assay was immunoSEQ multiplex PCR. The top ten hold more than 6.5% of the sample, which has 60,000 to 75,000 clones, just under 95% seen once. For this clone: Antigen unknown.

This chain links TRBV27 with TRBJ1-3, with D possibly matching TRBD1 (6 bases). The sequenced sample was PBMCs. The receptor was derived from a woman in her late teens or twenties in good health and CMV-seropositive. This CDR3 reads CASAPGGIGNTIYF. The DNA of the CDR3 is TGTGCCAGCGCCCCGGGGGGCATTGGAAACACCATATATTTT.